This entry lists 3 T cell receptor beta chains sequenced from one sample in a study of shared clonotypes between healthy human individuals. CD8 cells regarded as naive lacked CD45RO, were positively chosen for CCR7, and omitted terminally differentiated effector memory CD45RA+ cells. The data were produced by immunoSEQ multiplex PCR, yet TCRdb's version contains in-frame clones alone and is incomplete. The sample records hundreds of thousands of clones, approximately 96% being singletons. Sequencing was performed on naive CD8+ T cells sorted from blood. These receptors all stem from a woman aged 30 to 39 in good health.

The chain is built from TRBV28 and TRBJ2-7; D perhaps matches TRBD1 (5 bases). The germline V and J ends were trimmed by 6 bases and 3 bases, with 15 bases remaining between them. Germline lookup yields CDR1 MDHEN and CDR2 SYDVKM. This CDR3 spans 14 amino acids. CDR3 nucleotides: TGTGCCAGCAGACAACGAGACAGATACTACGAGCAGTACTTC. Encoded protein: CASRQRDRYYEQYF.

V is TRBV4-1 and J is TRBJ2-5, with D possibly being TRBD2 (6 bases). V was trimmed by 3 bases and J by 1 base, leaving 6 bases between them. CDR1 is MGHRA and CDR2 is YSYEKL in the germline V gene. There are 13 residues in the CDR3. CDR3 amino acids: CASSQRGQETQYF. The CDR3 DNA reads as TGCGCCAGCAGCCAGCGGGGCCAAGAGACCCAGTACTTC.

The V call is TRBV14, the J call TRBJ2-5; D gene ambiguous. The V and J ends lost 1 base and 4 bases respectively, with 13 bases between them. CDR3 size: 15 residues. Germline V gene sequence: CDR1 SGHDN, CDR2 FVKESK. The CDR3 bases are TGTGCCAGCAGCCAAGGGTTACAAGGCCTAGAGACCCAGTACTTC. This codes for CASSQGLQGLETQYF.